The next 30 T cell receptor beta chains were all read from a single sample in a study of blood T cell repertoires in COVID-19. Sequencing used immunoSEQ multiplex PCR; TCRdb keeps in-frame clones, though not all of them. The sample lists about 70,000 clones; more than 75% were seen once. Specimen: peripheral blood. The receptors were gathered from a woman older than 75 with active or convalescent COVID-19.

The J gene is TRBJ1-2, the V gene TRBV7-8; 7 bases align to TRBD1. CDR1 and CDR2 (germline): SGHVS, FQNEAQ. Unmatched junction bases numbered 10, after V lost 4 bases and J lost 8 bases. The CDR3 is 14 residues long. CDR3: CASSSQTGIDGYTF. The CDR3 nucleotides are TGTGCCAGCAGCTCCCAGACAGGGATCGACGGCTACACCTTC.

The chain combines TRBV30 with TRBJ1-3; D ambiguous. Trimming pared 4 bases from V and 0 bases from J, leaving 7 bases between. The CDR3 has 13 amino acids. CDR1 and CDR2 (germline): GTSNPN, SVGIG (reference sequence). CDR3 amino acids: CAWKLLSGNTIYF. The CDR3 DNA sequence: TGTGCCTGGAAACTGCTCTCTGGAAACACCATATATTTT.

The V gene is TRBV5-1, the J gene TRBJ2-5, with 8 bases that match TRBD2. This CDR3 comprises 16 residues. CDR1 SGHRS and CDR2 YFSETQ come from the germline V gene. Trimming cost V 0 bases and J 4 bases; bases outside gene matches: 8. CDR3 in DNA: TGCGCCAGCAGCTTGGCCGGTTGGCGGGGGGCAGAGACCCAGTACTTC. It specifies CASSLAGWRGAETQYF.

The genes are TRBV6-5 and TRBJ2-5, with D possibly TRBD2 on 6 matching bases. The CDR3 covers 15 residues. V was trimmed by 5 bases and J by 2 bases, leaving 15 bases between them. Per germline, CDR1 MNHEY and CDR2 SVGAGI. The CDR3 bases are TGTGCCAGCAGTCGCCTCGGGGGACCGCAAGAGACCCAGTACTTC. It translates to CASSRLGGPQETQYF.

This clone was counted once. The chain links TRBV6-5 to TRBJ1-6, with D maybe TRBD1 (5 bases). The CDR3 spans 13 residues. V was cut by 8 bases and J by 10 bases, with 15 bases left in between. The germline CDR1 and CDR2 sequences are MNHEY and SVGAGI. CDR3 sequence: CASLEGTDSPLHF. CDR3 nucleotides: TGTGCCAGCTTGGAAGGGACTGACTCACCCCTCCACTTT.

V and J are TRBV5-4 and TRBJ2-1; 8 bases match TRBD2. The trim removed 4 bases at V and 5 bases at J, leaving 8 bases unmatched. The CDR3 runs 15 residues. Germline CDR1 is SGHNT and CDR2 is YYREEE (reference sequence). Written as DNA, the CDR3 is TGTGCCAGCAGCCTCGGGGGGGGCGGTGACAATGAGCAGTTCTTC. Translating gives CASSLGGGGDNEQFF.

The rearrangement links TRBV7-2 to TRBJ2-5, with 10 bases identical to TRBD2. J lost 3 bases, V lost 5 bases, and 3 bases had no gene match. The CDR3 is made up of 14 amino acids. Germline CDR1 is SGHTA and CDR2 is FQGNSA. The CDR3 coding sequence is TGTGCCAGCAGCCCTCTAGCGGGAGAAGAGACCCAGTACTTC. Translation gives CASSPLAGEETQYF. Filled out from reference TRBV7-2 and TRBJ2-5, the complete variable domain reads GAGVSQSPSNKVTEKGKDVELRCDPISGHTALYWYRQSLGQGLEFLIYFQGNSAPDKSGLPSDRFSAERTGGSVSTLTIQRTQQEDSAVYLCASSPLAGEETQYFGPGTRLLVL.

This sequence joins TRBV5-1 and TRBJ1-1; D is unresolved. Trimming took 0 bases from V and 1 from J, leaving 7 bases between them. The germline V gene has CDR1 SGHRS and CDR2 YFSETQ. The CDR3 has 14 residues. The CDR3 bases are TGCGCCAGCAGCTTGGTTCCCTCGAACACTGAAGCTTTCTTT. Translating gives CASSLVPSNTEAFF.

The chain employs TRBV7-2 and TRBJ1-2, with D possibly matching TRBD1 (5 bases). Germline V gene lookup returns CDR1 SGHTA and CDR2 FQGNSA. The CDR3 has 15 residues. Trimming took off 3 bases at V and 8 bases at J, with 19 bases between the two ends. CDR3 region: CASSLGPEGGRGYTF. CDR3 DNA: TGTGCCAGCAGCTTGGGGCCCGAGGGAGGTAGAGGCTACACCTTC.

This rearrangement joins TRBV5-6 to TRBJ2-1, with 8 bases aligning to TRBD1. The germline gives CDR1 SGHDT, CDR2 YYEEEE. CDR3 size: 16 residues. V lost 1 base, J lost 9 bases, and 12 bases stayed unmatched. The CDR3 sequence is CASSLYQGASGGEQFF. The DNA of the CDR3 is TGTGCCAGCAGCTTGTATCAGGGGGCCTCAGGGGGTGAGCAGTTCTTC. The full variable domain, rest sourced from reference TRBV5-6 and TRBJ2-1, is DAGVTQSPTHLIKTRGQQVTLRCSPKSGHDTVSWYQQALGQGPQFIFQYYEEEERQRGNFPDRFSGHQFPNYSSELNVNALLLGDSALYLCASSLYQGASGGEQFFGPGTRLTVL.

The chain is built from TRBV5-3 and TRBJ1-5, with TRBD1 matching 7 bases. TRBV5-3 is an ORF, with its function uncertain. V trimming: 6 bases; J trimming: 7 bases; junction bases outside the gene matches: 10. The CDR3 is 14 residues long. The CDR3 loop reads CARTTGAEGQPQHF. The CDR3 DNA is TGTGCCAGAACTACAGGGGCCGAGGGGCAGCCCCAGCATTTT.

This clone was found once. CDR3 amino acids: CASSLEGLFVETQYF. CDR3 DNA sequence: TGTGCCAGCAGCTTAGAGGGACTATTTGTGGAGACCCAGTACTTC. The chain recombines TRBV7-2 with TRBJ2-5, with TRBD2 matching over 7 bases. The CDR3 contains 15 residues. CDR1 is SGHTA, CDR2 FQGNSA, per germline. The ends lost 1 base at V and 5 bases at J; junction bases unmatched: 7.

The chain joins TRBV11-2 to TRBJ2-5, with 8 bases lining up with TRBD2. Trimming at V came to 5 bases and at J to 4 bases, leaving 6 bases not matched to a gene. From germline, CDR1 is SGHAT and CDR2 FQNNGV. CDR3 size: 14 residues. CDR3 bases: TGTGCCAGCAGCCCCCATGCGGGGGGAGAGACCCAGTACTTC. Translating gives CASSPHAGGETQYF.

The chain uses TRBV7-9 and TRBJ2-2; 10 positions match TRBD1. The ends lost 5 bases at V and 4 bases at J; junction bases unmatched: 4. This CDR3 is 15 amino acids long. Germline lookup yields CDR1 SEHNR and CDR2 FQNEAQ (reference sequence). CDR3 nucleotide sequence: TGTGCCAGCAGCCTACGGGACAGGGGCACCGGGGAGCTGTTTTTT. Translated: CASSLRDRGTGELFF.

V and J are TRBV29-1 and TRBJ1-1; a weak D match, TRBD1 (5 bases). This CDR3 is built from 13 residues. CDR1 is SQVTM, CDR2 ANQGSEA, per germline. V was clipped by 6 bases and J by 1 base, with 12 bases between them. The CDR3 spells CSVGGPRNTEAFF. CDR3 DNA: TGCAGCGTGGGGGGACCGAGGAACACTGAAGCTTTCTTT.

The rearrangement joins TRBV12-3 or TRBV12-4 to TRBJ2-7; tentative D call: TRBD2 (5 bases). Trimming removed 3 bases at V and 7 bases at J, with 10 bases between. The CDR3 has 12 amino acids. The CDR3 reads CASSFLPGEQYF. The CDR3 DNA follows: TGTGCCAGCAGTTTTTTACCGGGAGAGCAGTACTTC.

This clone was seen a few times. The genes are TRBV5-6 and TRBJ2-5, with TRBD2 as a possible D gene (6 bases). The CDR3 sequence is 15 residues long. The germline V gene has CDR1 SGHDT and CDR2 YYEEEE. V lost 5 bases, J lost 3 bases, and 17 bases lay in between. The CDR3 DNA is TGTGCCAGCAGACCGATCCGGGACTCTAAAGAGACCCAGTACTTC. Its translation: CASRPIRDSKETQYF.

V and J are TRBV3-1 (or the pseudogene TRBV3-2) and TRBJ2-7; tentative D call: TRBD1 (6 bases). Trimming left V 1 base short and J 2 bases short, with 12 bases between. Germline V CDR1 and CDR2: LGHDT, YNNKEL (reference sequence). The CDR3 length is 15 residues. The CDR3 is CASSQGDRIPYEQYF. For the CDR3, the DNA is TGTGCCAGCAGCCAAGGCGACAGGATCCCCTACGAGCAGTACTTC.

This clone was observed a handful of times. The V call is TRBV9, the J call TRBJ1-2; 8 bases fit TRBD1. The ends lost 4 bases at V and 4 bases at J; junction bases unmatched: 9. This CDR3 contains 15 residues. Germline V CDR1 and CDR2: SGDLS, YYNGEE. In DNA form, the CDR3 reads TGTGCCAGCAGCCCGCCCGGACAGGGAACCTATGGCTACACCTTC. It translates to CASSPPGQGTYGYTF.

J is TRBJ2-3 and V is TRBV7-6; the D gene is possibly TRBD2 (6 bases). This CDR3 contains 15 residues. Germline-derived CDR1 and CDR2 are SGHVS and FNYEAQ. V lost 1 base and J 2 bases, leaving 10 bases between the germline ends. CDR3 amino acids: CASSLGGTATDTQYF. In nucleotides, the CDR3 is TGTGCCAGCAGCTTAGGCGGGACCGCCACAGATACGCAGTATTTT.

This chain uses TRBV29-1 with TRBJ1-2, with 12 bases that match TRBD1. CDR1 is SQVTM and CDR2 is ANQGSEA in the germline V gene. Trimming removed 6 bases from V and 8 bases from J; junction bases left unmatched: 4. The CDR3 consists of 12 residues. The CDR3 DNA reads TGCAGCGTGGGGACAGGGGGCGCGGGCTACACCTTC. Translating it yields CSVGTGGAGYTF.

V is TRBV7-8 and J is TRBJ2-3; possible D gene TRBD2, 6 bases. With 0 bases removed from V and 4 bases from J, the gap between germline ends came to 14 bases. The CDR3 extends over 16 amino acids. Germline values: CDR1 SGHVS, CDR2 FQNEAQ. CDR3 protein: CASSLAWRDLADTQYF. CDR3 in DNA: TGTGCCAGCAGCTTAGCGTGGCGGGATTTGGCAGATACGCAGTATTTT.

The rearrangement joins TRBV7-9 to TRBJ2-5; tentatively, D is TRBD2 (6 bases). The CDR3 extends over 14 amino acids. V was shortened by 6 bases and J by 1 base, with 12 bases between the two germline ends. CDR1 is SEHNR, CDR2 FQNEAQ, per germline (reference sequence). In DNA form, the CDR3 reads TGTGCCAGCAGTGATGGAGGGCTCCAAGAGACCCAGTACTTC. This encodes CASSDGGLQETQYF.

This clone was counted between two and nine times. The genes are TRBV3-1 (or the pseudogene TRBV3-2) and TRBJ1-5, with D unclear. The length of the CDR3 is 13 residues. Germline V lookup: CDR1 LGHDT, CDR2 YNNKEL (reference sequence). Trimming shortened V by 0 bases and J by 3 bases, and 3 bases separated the two germline ends. CDR3 amino acids: CASSQDNNQPQHF. The CDR3 nucleotides read TGTGCCAGCAGCCAAGACAACAATCAGCCCCAGCATTTT.

This chain links TRBV5-1 with TRBJ2-1; D ambiguous. The CDR3 is 14 amino acids. Trimming shortened V by 0 bases and J by 6 bases, and 10 bases separated the two germline ends. CDR1 is SGHRS, CDR2 YFSETQ, per germline. In DNA, the CDR3 is TGCGCCAGCAGCTTGGAACAGACAAGCAATGAGCAGTTCTTC. Its translation is CASSLEQTSNEQFF. The full variable domain, completed using reference TRBV5-1 and TRBJ2-1, is KAGVTQTPRYLIKTRGQQVTLSCSPISGHRSVSWYQQTPGQGLQFLFEYFSETQRNKGNFPGRFSGRQFSNSRSEMNVSTLELGDSALYLCASSLEQTSNEQFFGPGTRLTVL.

This clone came up many times. This chain connects TRBV9 to TRBJ1-1; D is unresolved. V shed 2 bases and J shed 0 bases, with 5 bases lying between them. CDR1 and CDR2 (germline): SGDLS, YYNGEE. There are 13 residues in the CDR3. The CDR3 DNA sequence: TGTGCCAGCAGCGTTGGCATGAACACTGAAGCTTTCTTT. Protein: CASSVGMNTEAFF. The full variable domain, rest sourced from reference TRBV9 and TRBJ1-1, is DSGVTQTPKHLITATGQRVTLRCSPRSGDLSVYWYQQSLDQGLQFLIQYYNGEERAKGNILERFSAQQFPDLHSELNLSSLELGDSALYFCASSVGMNTEAFFGQGTRLTVV.

The chain has TRBV6-5 and TRBJ2-3; 7 bases line up with TRBD2. The length of the CDR3 is 15 residues. Germline loops: CDR1 MNHEY, CDR2 SVGAGI. J was trimmed by 1 base and V by 10 bases; bases with no gene match: 11. CDR3 amino acids: CAITPLASGTDTQYF. The CDR3 DNA is TGTGCCATTACGCCACTAGCGAGCGGCACAGATACGCAGTATTTT.

The chain couples TRBV7-2 to TRBJ2-1; 12 bases agree with TRBD2. After removal of 1 base from V and 12 bases from J, the junction contained 4 bases not matched to a gene. CDR1 SGHTA and CDR2 FQGNSA come from the germline V gene. This CDR3 comprises 14 residues. This chain's CDR3 is CASSLVLAGGRQFF. CDR3 DNA: TGTGCCAGCAGCTTAGTCCTAGCGGGGGGGCGGCAGTTCTTC.

This clone showed up just once. The J gene is TRBJ1-2, the V gene TRBV5-1; TRBD1 matches 7 bases. Germline assignment: CDR1 SGHRS and CDR2 YFSETQ. Losses at the gene ends were 2 bases for V and 7 bases for J; bases not matched to a gene: 5. This CDR3 is 13 amino acids long. CDR3 residues: CASSFTGESGYTF. The CDR3 DNA follows: TGCGCCAGCAGCTTCACAGGGGAAAGTGGCTACACCTTC.

This chain uses TRBV19 with TRBJ2-3; D perhaps matches TRBD2 (6 bases). The germline V and J ends were trimmed by 5 bases and 0 bases, with 15 bases remaining between them. Per germline, CDR1 LNHDA and CDR2 SQIVND (reference sequence). The CDR3 sequence is 16 residues long. CDR3 sequence: CASSAQLAASTDTQYF. For the CDR3, the DNA is TGTGCCAGTAGTGCCCAATTAGCGGCTAGCACAGATACGCAGTATTTT.